This TCR beta chain was observed in a study of neurological immune-mediated disorders. Study results and limitations: HTLV-1-associated myelopathy led in TCR clonal expansion, while multiple sclerosis ranked lowest, below healthy controls.

5'RACE with 10-nucleotide random UMIs generated the cDNA. From 15-18 subjects, over 190 million TCR-beta sequences were obtained in each sequencing run. TCRdb re-called the 5' RACE reads with MiXCR, one entry per CDR3 protein. The sample shows about 27,000 distinct CDR3 sequences, approximately 21% of them seen only once. The CDR3 is made up of 12 amino acids. The trim removed 8 bases at V and 5 bases at J, leaving 2 bases unmatched. This clonotype has ten or more counts. The antigen is undetermined. The study drew its healthy controls from blood bank volunteers in Maryland, USA. The material sequenced was PBMCs. The rearrangement uses TRBV12-3 or TRBV12-4 and TRBJ2-2; 7 bases align to TRBD1. The sequence derives from an older woman in good health. In DNA, the CDR3 is TGTGCCAGCTCGACAGGGACCGGGGAGCTGTTTTTT. Its protein product is CASSTGTGELFF.